The present T cell receptor (beta chain) was sequenced within a study of T-cell memory formation after mild COVID-19. The wider study: TCR clusters largely stayed donor specific.

With respect to this clonotype: Antigen specificity is unknown.

The V segment lost 5 bases and the J segment 1 base; nucleotides outside the gene matches: 8. The CDR3 loop spans 16 amino acids. The germline CDR1 and CDR2 sequences are DFQATT and SNEGSKA (reference sequence). From the 5' RACE reads, TCRdb called clonotypes with MiXCR, one entry per CDR3 protein. The sample has 55,000 to 65,000 distinct CDR3 sequences, around 9.5% seen once. Points from the study as a whole: From day 15 to 85, contracting clones were balanced between CD4 and CD8, whereas later expanders leaned toward CD4+. CD8+ contracting clones occupied EMRA, while CD4+ ones occupied mainly CM and EM. The appearance of some responding clones in pre-infection memory suggested that cross-reactive memory joined.

The rearrangement links TRBV20-1 to TRBJ2-3; 11 bases map to TRBD2. This sequence was found in a man aged 18 to 30 who had mild COVID-19 (a few samples of this study predate the infection). Cell type and time point are not known. Material: PBMCs or a T cell subset sorted from them (not recorded which). CDR3 loop: CSAFSTSGARTDTQYF. The DNA of the CDR3 is TGCAGTGCTTTCTCGACTAGCGGGGCCCGCACAGATACGCAGTATTTT.